This entry lists 6 T cell receptor beta chains sequenced from one sample in a study of control samples from healthy donors and cancer patients. Generated by immunoSEQ multiplex PCR, the TCRdb table keeps only in-frame clones and is missing some. The sample holds 150,000 to 200,000 clones; around 90% are singletons and the top ten take about 1.4%. Sample: blood. The source of these receptors is a woman aged 45 to 65 in good health.

The chain has TRBV7-9 and TRBJ1-5; 7 bases match TRBD1. Looked up from germline, CDR1 is SEHNR and CDR2 is FQNEAQ (reference sequence). The junction had 3 bases not matched to a gene; V was cut back by 5 bases and J by 2 bases. This CDR3 region has 14 residues. The CDR3 here is CASSRQGGNQPQHF. The CDR3 DNA is TGTGCCAGCAGCAGACAGGGAGGCAATCAGCCCCAGCATTTT.

This clone was found once. The V and J genes are TRBV6-5 and TRBJ2-3, with 9 bases identical to TRBD2. V was pared by 6 bases and J by 4 bases, with 8 bases of the junction left unmatched. Germline V lookup: CDR1 MNHEY, CDR2 SVGAGI. CDR3 length equals 15 residues. The CDR3 reads CASRAPGTSSDTQYF. CDR3 bases: TGTGCCAGCAGAGCGCCCGGGACTAGCTCAGATACGCAGTATTTT.

The V gene is TRBV7-2, the J gene TRBJ1-4; 7 bases align to TRBD1. Trimming took 7 bases from V and 7 from J; bases not matched to a gene: 3. The CDR3 consists of 12 residues. CDR1 and CDR2 (germline): SGHTA, FQGNSA. CDR3 in amino acids: CASTQGSEKLFF. The CDR3 DNA reads TGTGCCAGCACACAGGGGTCTGAAAAACTGTTTTTT.

This rearrangement joins TRBV28 to TRBJ2-1, with TRBD2 matching over 11 bases. The germline gives CDR1 MDHEN, CDR2 SYDVKM. The ends lost 8 bases at V and 7 bases at J; junction bases unmatched: 19. This CDR3 comprises 18 residues. The CDR3 DNA reads as TGTGCCAGCGGATGGGGCCTAGCGGGAGGTCCTTCCGGAAATGAGCAGTTCTTC. This translates into CASGWGLAGGPSGNEQFF.

A remark on this clone: A read error may produce the germline difference seen at one junction end. The sample has other DNA sequences that encode this CDR3 too. The V and J genes are TRBV24-1 and TRBJ2-7; the D call may be TRBD1 or TRBD2 (5 bases each). The CDR3 is made up of 15 amino acids. Germline-derived CDR1 and CDR2 are KGHDR and SFDVKD. The CDR3 reads CATSGLSGSAYEQYF. CDR3 DNA: TGTGCCACTAGTGGTTTATCAGGGAGCGCCTACGAGCAGTACTTC.

This chain joins TRBV5-4 and TRBJ2-3; D not certain. CDR1 and CDR2 (germline): SGHNT, YYREEE (reference sequence). This CDR3 has 13 amino acids. Trimming took off 5 bases at V and 2 bases at J, with 9 bases between the two ends. The CDR3: CASRSSYTDTQYF. The CDR3 region has the DNA TGTGCCAGCAGATCTTCCTACACAGATACGCAGTATTTT.